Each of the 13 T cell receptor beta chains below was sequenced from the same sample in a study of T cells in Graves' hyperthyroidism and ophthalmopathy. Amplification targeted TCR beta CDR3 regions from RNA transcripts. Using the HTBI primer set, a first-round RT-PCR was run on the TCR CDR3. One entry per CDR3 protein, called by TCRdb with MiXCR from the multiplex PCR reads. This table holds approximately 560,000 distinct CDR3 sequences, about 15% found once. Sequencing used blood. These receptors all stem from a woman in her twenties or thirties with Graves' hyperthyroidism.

DNA of the CDR3: TGTGCCAGCAGCCCACAAGGGACCGGCGGCTACACCTTC. Amino acids: CASSPQGTGGYTF. V is TRBV9 and J is TRBJ1-2; possibly TRBD1 for D (5 bases). The germline V gene has CDR1 SGDLS and CDR2 YYNGEE. Trimming stripped 4 bases from V and 8 bases from J, with 15 bases between. This CDR3 is built from 13 residues.

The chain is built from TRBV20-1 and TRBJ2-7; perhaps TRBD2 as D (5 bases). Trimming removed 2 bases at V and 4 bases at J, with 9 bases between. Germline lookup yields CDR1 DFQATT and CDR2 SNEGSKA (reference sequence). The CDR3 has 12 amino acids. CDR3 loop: CSARPAGYEQYF. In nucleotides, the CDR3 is TGCAGTGCTAGACCCGCGGGTTACGAGCAGTACTTC.

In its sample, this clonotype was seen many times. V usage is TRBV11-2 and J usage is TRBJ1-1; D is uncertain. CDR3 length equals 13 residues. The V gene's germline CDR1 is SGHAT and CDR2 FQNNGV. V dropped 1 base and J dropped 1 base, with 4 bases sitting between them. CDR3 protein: CASSLAANTEAFF. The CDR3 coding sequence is TGTGCCAGCAGCTTAGCAGCGAACACTGAAGCTTTCTTT.

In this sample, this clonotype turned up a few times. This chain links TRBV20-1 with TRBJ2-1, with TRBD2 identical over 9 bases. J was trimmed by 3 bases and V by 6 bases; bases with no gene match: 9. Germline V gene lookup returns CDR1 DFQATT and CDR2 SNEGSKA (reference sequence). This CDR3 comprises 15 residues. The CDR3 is CSASGRTSVYNEQFF. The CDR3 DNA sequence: TGCAGTGCGAGCGGTCGGACTAGCGTCTACAATGAGCAGTTCTTC.

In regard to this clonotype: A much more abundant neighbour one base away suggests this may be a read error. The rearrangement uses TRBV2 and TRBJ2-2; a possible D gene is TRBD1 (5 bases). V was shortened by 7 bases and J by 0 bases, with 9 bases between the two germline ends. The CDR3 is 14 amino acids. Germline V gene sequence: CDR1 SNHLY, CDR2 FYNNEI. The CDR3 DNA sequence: TGTGCCAGCAAAGAGACAGCGAACACCGGGGAGCTGTTTTTT. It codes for CASKETANTGELFF.

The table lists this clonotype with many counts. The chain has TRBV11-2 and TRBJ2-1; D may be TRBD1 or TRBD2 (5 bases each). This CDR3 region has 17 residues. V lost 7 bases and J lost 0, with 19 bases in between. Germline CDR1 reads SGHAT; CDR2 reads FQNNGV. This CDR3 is CASTLMRWGSSYNEQFF. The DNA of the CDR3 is TGTGCCAGCACTTTAATGAGGTGGGGGAGCTCCTACAATGAGCAGTTCTTC.

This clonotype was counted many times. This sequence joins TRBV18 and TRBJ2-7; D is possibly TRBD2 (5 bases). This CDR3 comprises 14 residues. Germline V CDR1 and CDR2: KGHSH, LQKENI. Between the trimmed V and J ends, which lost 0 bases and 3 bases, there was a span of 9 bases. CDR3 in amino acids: CASSPPPGFYEQYF. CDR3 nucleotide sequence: TGTGCCAGCTCACCACCACCGGGATTCTACGAGCAGTACTTC.

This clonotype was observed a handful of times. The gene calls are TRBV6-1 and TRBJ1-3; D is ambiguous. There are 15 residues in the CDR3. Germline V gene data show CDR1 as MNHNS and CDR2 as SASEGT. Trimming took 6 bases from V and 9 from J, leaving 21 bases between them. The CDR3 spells CASSSTTGPGGTIYF. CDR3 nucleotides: TGTGCCAGCAGCTCAACGACCGGGCCCGGCGGCACCATATATTTT.

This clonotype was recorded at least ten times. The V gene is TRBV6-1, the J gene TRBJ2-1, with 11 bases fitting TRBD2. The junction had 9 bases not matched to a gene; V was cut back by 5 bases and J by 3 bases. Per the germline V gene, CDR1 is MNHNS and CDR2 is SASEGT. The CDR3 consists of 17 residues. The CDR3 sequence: CASSRTSGWAGYNEQFF. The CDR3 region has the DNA TGTGCCAGCAGTCGGACTAGCGGGTGGGCGGGCTACAATGAGCAGTTCTTC.

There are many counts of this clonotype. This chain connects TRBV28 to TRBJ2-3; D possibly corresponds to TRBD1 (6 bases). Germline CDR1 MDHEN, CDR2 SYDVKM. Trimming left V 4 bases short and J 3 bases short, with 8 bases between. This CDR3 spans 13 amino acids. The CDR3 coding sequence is TGTGCCAGCAGTTCCGACAGGACAGATACGCAGTATTTT. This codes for CASSSDRTDTQYF.

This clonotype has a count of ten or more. In DNA, the CDR3 is TGTGCCAGCTCACCAGGGGTGTGGACAGGGGTCAATGAGCAGTTCTTC. Protein: CASSPGVWTGVNEQFF. The genes are TRBV18 and TRBJ2-1; 9 nucleotides agree with TRBD1. The CDR3 totals 16 residues. Trimming at V came to 2 bases and at J to 6 bases, leaving 8 bases not matched to a gene. The germline CDR1 and CDR2 sequences are KGHSH and LQKENI.

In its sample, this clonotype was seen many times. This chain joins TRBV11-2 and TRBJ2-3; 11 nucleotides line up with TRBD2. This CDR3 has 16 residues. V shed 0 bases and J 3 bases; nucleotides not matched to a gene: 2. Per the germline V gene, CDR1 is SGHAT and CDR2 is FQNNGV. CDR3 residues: CASSLEGTSGTDTQYF. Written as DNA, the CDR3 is TGTGCCAGCAGCTTAGAAGGGACTAGCGGTACAGATACGCAGTATTTT.

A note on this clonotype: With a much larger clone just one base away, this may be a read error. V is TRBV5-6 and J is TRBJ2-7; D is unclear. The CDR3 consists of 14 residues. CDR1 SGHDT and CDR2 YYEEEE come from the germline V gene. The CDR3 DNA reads TGTGCCAGCGGCTTGGGCGGCAAATCCTACGAGCAGTACTTC. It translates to CASGLGGKSYEQYF. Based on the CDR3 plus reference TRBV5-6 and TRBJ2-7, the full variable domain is DAGVTQSPTHLIKTRGQQVTLRCSPKSGHDTVSWYQQALGQGPQFIFQYYEEEERQRGNFPDRFSGHQFPNYSSELNVNALLLGDSALYLCASGLGGKSYEQYFGPGTRLTVT.